A selection of T cell receptor beta chains follows, all from one sample in a study of blood T cell repertoires in COVID-19. Repertoires were generated with immunoSEQ multiplex PCR, while TCRdb's copy carries only in-frame clones and drops some. The data hold over 250,000 clones, with around 89% observed a single time. Material: PBMCs or T cells enriched from blood (not recorded which). Receptor source: a woman in her 50s who had recovered from COVID-19. Each CDR3 is given with its conserved first and last residue. The order of the fields is CDR3 length, J gene, clone size, D gene, V gene, CDR3 protein, CDR3 DNA. The D gene is left open where the match is weak. Only part of the rows carry a size: once, few, many, or a class if the clone is expanded.

cdr3_length: 13; j_call: TRBJ1-2; clone_size: .; d_call: .; v_call: TRBV12-3/TRBV12-4; cdr3_aa: CASSPGTSHGYTF; cdr3_nt: TGTGCCAGCAGCCCCGGGACATCCCATGGCTACACCTTC
cdr3_length: 13; j_call: TRBJ2-3; clone_size: .; d_call: .; v_call: TRBV19; cdr3_aa: CASSSENTDTQYF; cdr3_nt: TGTGCCAGTAGTAGCGAGAACACAGATACGCAGTATTTT
cdr3_length: 19; j_call: TRBJ1-4; clone_size: .; d_call: TRBD1; v_call: TRBV27; cdr3_aa: CASSLYPTGGQTEDEKLFF; cdr3_nt: TGTGCCAGCAGTTTATATCCGACAGGGGGCCAAACGGAGGATGAAAAACTGTTTTTT
cdr3_length: 16; j_call: TRBJ1-5; clone_size: few; d_call: TRBD1; v_call: TRBV7-9; cdr3_aa: CASSLDRGSSNQPQHF; cdr3_nt: TGTGCCAGCAGCTTAGACAGGGGTAGTAGCAATCAGCCCCAGCATTTT
cdr3_length: 14; j_call: TRBJ2-1; clone_size: .; d_call: .; v_call: TRBV7-2; cdr3_aa: CASSPQQAGNEQFF; cdr3_nt: TGTGCCAGCAGCCCCCAGCAGGCGGGGAATGAGCAGTTCTTC
cdr3_length: 21; j_call: TRBJ2-3; clone_size: once; d_call: TRBD2; v_call: TRBV9; cdr3_aa: CASSVRRGTLGTSGSTDTQYF; cdr3_nt: TGTGCCAGCAGCGTCCGACGAGGGACACTCGGGACTAGCGGTAGCACAGATACGCAGTATTTT
cdr3_length: 14; j_call: TRBJ2-3; clone_size: .; d_call: TRBD2; v_call: TRBV7-2; cdr3_aa: CASSEGLAGDTQYF; cdr3_nt: TGTGCCAGCAGCGAAGGACTAGCGGGAGATACGCAGTATTTT
cdr3_length: 13; j_call: TRBJ1-6; clone_size: once; d_call: TRBD1; v_call: TRBV28; cdr3_aa: CASFRDRNSPLHF; cdr3_nt: TGTGCCAGCTTCCGGGACAGAAATTCACCCCTCCACTTT
cdr3_length: 15; j_call: TRBJ2-2; clone_size: .; d_call: .; v_call: TRBV2; cdr3_aa: CASSKRTANTGELFF; cdr3_nt: TGTGCCAGCAGTAAGAGGACAGCGAACACCGGGGAGCTGTTTTTT
cdr3_length: 14; j_call: TRBJ1-2; clone_size: .; d_call: TRBD1; v_call: TRBV28; cdr3_aa: CASSFFGTGGGYTF; cdr3_nt: TGTGCCAGCAGTTTCTTTGGGACAGGAGGCGGCTACACCTTC
cdr3_length: 16; j_call: TRBJ1-5; clone_size: .; d_call: .; v_call: TRBV20-1; cdr3_aa: CSASPITGPSNQPQHF; cdr3_nt: TGCAGTGCTAGTCCAATCACGGGTCCTAGCAATCAGCCCCAGCATTTT
cdr3_length: 14; j_call: TRBJ2-7; clone_size: .; d_call: .; v_call: TRBV2; cdr3_aa: CASSIGLYSYEQYF; cdr3_nt: TGTGCCAGCAGCATTGGGCTCTACTCCTACGAGCAGTACTTC
cdr3_length: 18; j_call: TRBJ2-3; clone_size: .; d_call: TRBD2; v_call: TRBV5-1; cdr3_aa: CASSLRASGPGITDTQYF; cdr3_nt: TGCGCCAGCAGCTTGAGGGCTAGCGGGCCAGGGATCACAGATACGCAGTATTTT
cdr3_length: 13; j_call: TRBJ1-1; clone_size: .; d_call: .; v_call: TRBV30; cdr3_aa: CAWTRDYGTEAFF; cdr3_nt: TGTGCCTGGACCAGGGACTATGGCACTGAAGCTTTCTTT
cdr3_length: 14; j_call: TRBJ1-4; clone_size: .; d_call: .; v_call: TRBV5-5; cdr3_aa: CASSSRARQEKLFF; cdr3_nt: TGTGCCAGCAGCTCCCGGGCGAGACAGGAAAAACTGTTTTTT
cdr3_length: 18; j_call: TRBJ1-1; clone_size: once; d_call: .; v_call: TRBV5-5; cdr3_aa: CASRETGYGGGVYAEAFF; cdr3_nt: TGTGCCAGCAGAGAGACTGGATACGGGGGAGGCGTATATGCTGAAGCTTTCTTT
cdr3_length: 16; j_call: TRBJ2-1; clone_size: .; d_call: TRBD2; v_call: TRBV28; cdr3_aa: CASRSLFPSFRGSQFF; cdr3_nt: TGTGCCAGCAGATCCCTTTTTCCTTCTTTCCGCGGGAGCCAGTTCTTC
cdr3_length: 15; j_call: TRBJ2-3; clone_size: .; d_call: TRBD2; v_call: TRBV2; cdr3_aa: CASSAGLVSTDTQYF; cdr3_nt: TGTGCCAGCAGCGCCGGACTAGTTAGCACAGATACGCAGTATTTT
cdr3_length: 15; j_call: TRBJ1-1; clone_size: .; d_call: TRBD1; v_call: TRBV10-3; cdr3_aa: CAISESGQGTTEAFF; cdr3_nt: TGTGCCATCAGTGAGTCAGGACAGGGAACCACTGAAGCTTTCTTT
cdr3_length: 15; j_call: TRBJ2-7; clone_size: .; d_call: .; v_call: TRBV14; cdr3_aa: CASSPHRTKEYEQYF; cdr3_nt: TGTGCCAGCAGCCCCCACCGGACTAAAGAATACGAGCAGTACTTC
cdr3_length: 16; j_call: TRBJ2-3; clone_size: .; d_call: .; v_call: TRBV4-3; cdr3_aa: CASSQDLAGSTDTQYF; cdr3_nt: TGCGCCAGCAGCCAAGATCTCGCGGGAAGCACAGATACGCAGTATTTT
cdr3_length: 15; j_call: TRBJ2-5; clone_size: .; d_call: TRBD2; v_call: TRBV7-2; cdr3_aa: CASSFGLAVQETQYF; cdr3_nt: TGTGCCAGCAGCTTTGGACTAGCGGTCCAAGAGACCCAGTACTTC
cdr3_length: 15; j_call: TRBJ2-1; clone_size: .; d_call: TRBD2; v_call: TRBV28; cdr3_aa: CASSFLIAGSPEQFF; cdr3_nt: TGTGCCAGCAGTTTCTTGATAGCGGGCAGCCCTGAGCAGTTCTTC
cdr3_length: 16; j_call: TRBJ1-2; clone_size: .; d_call: TRBD1; v_call: TRBV28; cdr3_aa: CASSSSGTGGHYGYTF; cdr3_nt: TGTGCCAGCAGTTCCTCCGGGACAGGGGGTCACTATGGCTACACCTTC
cdr3_length: 15; j_call: TRBJ2-2; clone_size: .; d_call: TRBD1; v_call: TRBV5-8; cdr3_aa: CASSSGQGYTGELFF; cdr3_nt: TGTGCCAGCAGCAGCGGACAGGGGTACACCGGGGAGCTGTTTTTT
cdr3_length: 18; j_call: TRBJ2-3; clone_size: .; d_call: .; v_call: TRBV7-2; cdr3_aa: CASSPRGGAGPGQDTQYF; cdr3_nt: TGTGCCAGCAGCCCAAGGGGGGGGGCAGGCCCAGGACAAGATACGCAGTATTTT
cdr3_length: 14; j_call: TRBJ2-7; clone_size: .; d_call: .; v_call: TRBV6-1; cdr3_aa: CASSEQGIAYEQYF; cdr3_nt: TGTGCCAGCAGTGAACAGGGAATAGCCTACGAGCAGTACTTC
cdr3_length: 16; j_call: TRBJ2-5; clone_size: .; d_call: TRBD2; v_call: TRBV30; cdr3_aa: CAWSVGALAGQETQYF; cdr3_nt: TGTGCCTGGAGTGTAGGGGCGCTAGCGGGGCAAGAGACCCAGTACTTC
cdr3_length: 15; j_call: TRBJ1-1; clone_size: .; d_call: TRBD1; v_call: TRBV9; cdr3_aa: CASSAAGDRGTEAFF; cdr3_nt: TGTGCCAGCAGCGCGGCGGGGGACAGGGGCACTGAAGCTTTCTTT
cdr3_length: 15; j_call: TRBJ1-5; clone_size: .; d_call: .; v_call: TRBV16; cdr3_aa: CASSQSGAFFMAQHF; cdr3_nt: TGTGCCAGCAGCCAATCTGGGGCCTTCTTCATGGCCCAGCATTTT
cdr3_length: 13; j_call: TRBJ2-1; clone_size: .; d_call: .; v_call: TRBV9; cdr3_aa: CASSATSRGEQFF; cdr3_nt: TGTGCCAGCAGCGCCACCTCCCGGGGTGAGCAGTTCTTC
cdr3_length: 20; j_call: TRBJ1-2; clone_size: .; d_call: TRBD1; v_call: TRBV10-2; cdr3_aa: CASSESDRGQGIRSRYGYTF; cdr3_nt: TGCGCCAGCAGTGAGTCGGATCGAGGACAGGGGATCAGATCCCGCTATGGCTACACCTTC
cdr3_length: 14; j_call: TRBJ2-1; clone_size: .; d_call: .; v_call: TRBV29-1; cdr3_aa: CSVPGLSSYNEQFF; cdr3_nt: TGCAGCGTTCCCGGGTTAAGCTCCTACAATGAGCAGTTCTTC
cdr3_length: 13; j_call: TRBJ1-2; clone_size: .; d_call: TRBD1; v_call: TRBV5-1; cdr3_aa: CASKPGQNYGYTF; cdr3_nt: TGCGCCAGCAAACCGGGACAGAACTATGGCTACACCTTC
cdr3_length: 14; j_call: TRBJ1-4; clone_size: once; d_call: .; v_call: TRBV18; cdr3_aa: CASSPLGAGEKLFF; cdr3_nt: TGTGCCAGCTCACCTCTAGGGGCAGGTGAAAAACTGTTTTTT
cdr3_length: 15; j_call: TRBJ2-5; clone_size: .; d_call: .; v_call: TRBV18; cdr3_aa: CASSPITGSQETQYF; cdr3_nt: TGTGCCAGCTCACCGATAACAGGGTCGCAAGAGACCCAGTACTTC
cdr3_length: 14; j_call: TRBJ2-1; clone_size: .; d_call: .; v_call: TRBV18; cdr3_aa: CASSLDPGYNEQFF; cdr3_nt: TGTGCCAGCTCACTGGACCCGGGGTACAATGAGCAGTTCTTC
cdr3_length: 14; j_call: TRBJ1-1; clone_size: few; d_call: .; v_call: TRBV6-5; cdr3_aa: CASSYSNPGLEAFF; cdr3_nt: TGTGCCAGCAGTTACTCGAATCCAGGGCTTGAAGCTTTCTTT
cdr3_length: 14; j_call: TRBJ2-5; clone_size: .; d_call: TRBD2; v_call: TRBV28; cdr3_aa: CASTISGSRETQYF; cdr3_nt: TGTGCCAGCACCATAAGCGGGAGTAGGGAGACCCAGTACTTC
cdr3_length: 16; j_call: TRBJ1-1; clone_size: .; d_call: TRBD1; v_call: TRBV5-1; cdr3_aa: CASSFLSGGASTEAFF; cdr3_nt: TGCGCCAGCAGCTTCTTGTCAGGGGGCGCCTCCACTGAAGCTTTCTTT
cdr3_length: 14; j_call: TRBJ1-5; clone_size: .; d_call: TRBD1; v_call: TRBV28; cdr3_aa: CASSLEQGFQPQHF; cdr3_nt: TGTGCCAGCAGTTTGGAACAGGGGTTCCAGCCCCAGCATTTT
cdr3_length: 14; j_call: TRBJ1-5; clone_size: .; d_call: .; v_call: TRBV6-4; cdr3_aa: CASFREGRDQPQHF; cdr3_nt: TGTGCCAGCTTTCGGGAGGGTAGGGATCAGCCCCAGCATTTT
cdr3_length: 14; j_call: TRBJ1-5; clone_size: .; d_call: TRBD1; v_call: TRBV30; cdr3_aa: CAWTDTGVGQPQHF; cdr3_nt: TGTGCCTGGACCGATACAGGGGTTGGTCAGCCCCAGCATTTT
cdr3_length: 15; j_call: TRBJ2-1; clone_size: .; d_call: .; v_call: TRBV29-1; cdr3_aa: CSVEALGNSYNEQFF; cdr3_nt: TGCAGCGTTGAAGCGCTAGGCAACTCCTACAATGAGCAGTTCTTC
cdr3_length: 15; j_call: TRBJ1-5; clone_size: .; d_call: TRBD1; v_call: TRBV6-5; cdr3_aa: CASSSQGGRNQPQHF; cdr3_nt: TGTGCCAGCAGTTCACAGGGGGGGCGGAATCAGCCCCAGCATTTT